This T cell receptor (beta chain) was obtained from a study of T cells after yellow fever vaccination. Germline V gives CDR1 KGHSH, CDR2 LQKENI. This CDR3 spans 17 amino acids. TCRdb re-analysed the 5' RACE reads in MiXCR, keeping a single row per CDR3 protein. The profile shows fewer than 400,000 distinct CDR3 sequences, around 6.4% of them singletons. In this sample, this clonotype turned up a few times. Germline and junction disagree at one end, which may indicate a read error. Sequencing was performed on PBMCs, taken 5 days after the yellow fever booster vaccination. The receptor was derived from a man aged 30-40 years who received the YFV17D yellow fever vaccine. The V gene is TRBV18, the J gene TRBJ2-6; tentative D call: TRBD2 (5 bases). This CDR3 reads CASLPSGIRSGANVLTF. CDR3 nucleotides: TGTGCCAGCTTACCAAGCGGTATCAGATCTGGGGCCAACGTCCTGACTTTC.